The 13 T cell receptor beta chains below all came from one sample that was sequenced in a study of blood T cell repertoires in COVID-19. Profiled with immunoSEQ multiplex PCR; TCRdb holds only in-frame clones, not every one. The sample holds about 120,000 clones, around 86% seen once. Material: peripheral blood. Source of these receptors: an older man with acute or convalescent COVID-19.

The chain employs TRBV7-8 and TRBJ1-6; 8 bases match TRBD1. V shed 2 bases, J shed 7 bases, and the junction held 4 bases outside the gene matches. CDR1 is SGHVS, CDR2 FQNEAQ, per germline. The CDR3 runs to 15 residues. This chain's CDR3 is CASSLIGQGNSPLHF. The CDR3, as DNA: TGTGCCAGCAGCTTAATCGGACAGGGAAATTCACCCCTCCACTTT. Complete variable domain (other parts from reference TRBV7-8 and TRBJ1-6): GAGVSQSPRYKVAKRGQDVALRCDPISGHVSLFWYQQALGQGPEFLTYFQNEAQLDKSGLPSDRFFAERPEGSVSTLKIQRTQQEDSAVYLCASSLIGQGNSPLHFGNGTRLTVT.

The genes are TRBV4-1 and TRBJ1-4; 8 bases fit TRBD1. V lost 5 bases and J lost 3; bases outside the gene matches: 8. The CDR3 loop spans 16 amino acids. CDR1 and CDR2 from the germline V gene are MGHRA and YSYEKL. The chain's CDR3 is CASSNGQGTSNEKLFF. The CDR3 region has the DNA TGCGCCAGCAGCAACGGACAGGGAACCTCTAATGAAAAACTGTTTTTT.

This chain links TRBV9 with TRBJ2-1; 8 nucleotides agree with TRBD2. V shed 4 bases, J shed 12 bases, and the junction held 6 bases outside the gene matches. This CDR3 is built from 12 residues. Germline loops: CDR1 SGDLS, CDR2 YYNGEE. The CDR3 sequence is CASSTGGNRQFF. The CDR3 coding sequence is TGTGCCAGCAGCACGGGAGGGAACCGGCAGTTCTTC.

The V gene is TRBV29-1, the J gene TRBJ2-5; 12 nucleotides line up with TRBD2. Trimming removed 0 bases from V and 5 bases from J; junction bases left unmatched: 4. Germline CDR1 and CDR2: SQVTM and ANQGSEA. The CDR3 sequence is 15 residues long. This chain's CDR3 is CSVEDLTSGRETQYF. The CDR3 region has the DNA TGCAGCGTTGAAGATCTTACTAGCGGGAGGGAGACCCAGTACTTC.

This sequence joins TRBV6-5 and TRBJ1-5; 8 bases map to TRBD1. Germline V CDR1 and CDR2: MNHEY, SVGAGI. The junction had 5 bases not matched to a gene; V was cut back by 6 bases and J by 4 bases. The CDR3 is made up of 14 amino acids. CDR3 protein: CASRWTGRNQPQHF. The CDR3 coding sequence is TGTGCCAGCAGGTGGACAGGGAGAAATCAGCCCCAGCATTTT.

J is TRBJ1-2 and V is TRBV5-6; TRBD1 aligns across 9 bases. Germline loops: CDR1 SGHDT, CDR2 YYEEEE. Unmatched junction bases numbered 11, after V lost 6 bases and J lost 2 bases. The CDR3 contains 16 residues. The CDR3 protein is CASIWNLGQGNYGYTF. Written as DNA, the CDR3 is TGTGCCAGCATCTGGAATTTGGGACAGGGAAACTATGGCTACACCTTC.

The chain uses TRBV9 and TRBJ2-2; no firm D call. The CDR3 runs 15 residues. V was clipped by 0 bases and J by 2 bases, with 8 bases between them. Germline CDR1 SGDLS, CDR2 YYNGEE. In DNA form, the CDR3 reads TGTGCCAGCAGCGTAGGCCCCTATAACACCGGGGAGCTGTTTTTT. Its translation: CASSVGPYNTGELFF.

The chain joins TRBV5-8 to TRBJ2-7; D call uncertain. The germline V and J ends were trimmed by 0 bases and 5 bases, with 12 bases remaining between them. The CDR3 has 14 residues. The germline V gene has CDR1 SGHTS and CDR2 YDEGEE. The CDR3 region is CASSLAPTYDEQYF. The DNA of the CDR3 is TGTGCCAGCAGCTTGGCGCCCACATACGACGAGCAGTACTTC.

The chain employs TRBV18 and TRBJ2-6, with 10 bases lining up with TRBD1. Germline lookup yields CDR1 KGHSH and CDR2 LQKENI. Unmatched junction bases numbered 10, after V lost 5 bases and J lost 9 bases. This CDR3 is built from 16 residues. The DNA for the CDR3 is TGTGCCAGCTCATCACAAGGACAGGGGGACGTCAACGTCCTGACTTTC. This encodes CASSSQGQGDVNVLTF.

The chain recombines TRBV18 with TRBJ2-2; D remains ambiguous. Trimming removed 5 bases from V and 3 bases from J, with 13 bases in between. CDR3 length equals 15 residues. Germline CDR1 is KGHSH and CDR2 is LQKENI. The CDR3 loop is CASSEPGQDTGELFF. The CDR3 DNA follows: TGTGCCAGCTCAGAGCCTGGGCAGGACACCGGGGAGCTGTTTTTT. Combining the CDR3 with reference TRBV18 and TRBJ2-2 gives the whole variable domain NAGVMQNPRHLVRRRGQEARLRCSPMKGHSHVYWYRQLPEEGLKFMVYLQKENIIDESGMPKERFSAEFPKEGPSILRIQQVVRGDSAAYFCASSEPGQDTGELFFGEGSRLTVL.

DNA for the CDR3: TGTGCCAGCAGTGAAGAAGGGCGGACAGACGGCTACACCTTC. Translation: CASSEEGRTDGYTF. The gene calls are TRBV6-1 and TRBJ1-2; possibly TRBD1 for D (6 bases). CDR1 is MNHNS and CDR2 is SASEGT in the germline V gene. CDR3 length: 14 amino acids. The V and J ends lost 1 base and 8 bases respectively, with 14 bases between them.

About this clone itself: The junction departs from the called germline gene at one end, perhaps through a read error. V gene TRBV28 combines with J gene TRBJ2-7; 11 bases are a match to TRBD2. This CDR3 has 14 amino acids. Germline CDR1 and CDR2: MDHEN and SYDVKM. Here the CDR3 DNA reads TGTGCCAGCAGTTTAGGGGGGACTAGCGGCGGCGGGAACTTC. This translates into CASSLGGTSGGGNF.

The CDR3 DNA follows: TGTGCCAGCAGCTTGGGTCCGGGGGACGGCTACACCTTC. This gives the protein CASSLGPGDGYTF. This chain joins TRBV7-6 and TRBJ1-2; possibly TRBD1 for D (5 bases). Germline values: CDR1 SGHVS, CDR2 FNYEAQ. The CDR3 sequence is 13 residues long. Trimming removed 3 bases at V and 8 bases at J, with 13 bases between.